This T cell receptor beta chain was identified in a study of blood T cell repertoires in COVID-19. Method: immunoSEQ multiplex PCR; TCRdb's copy keeps in-frame clones and lacks some. The data contain 100,000 to 120,000 clones, about four fifths of them singletons. Germline CDR1 LNHNV, CDR2 YYDKDF (reference sequence). The V end was cut by 0 bases, the J end by 6 bases, with 18 bases between. The CDR3 sequence is 17 residues long. The chain uses TRBV15 and TRBJ1-5; maybe TRBD1 (6 bases). This clonotype originated in a woman of 80 years or more with acute or convalescent COVID-19. What was sequenced was peripheral blood. The CDR3 DNA follows: TGTGCCACCAGCAGAGATAAGTACCCAGGGGCAAGTCAGCCCCAGCATTTT. This translates into CATSRDKYPGASQPQHF.